This TCR beta chain was retrieved from a study of blood T cell repertoires in COVID-19. Across the study: Samples of COVID-19 (acute and convalescent) were obtained from the United States, Italy and Spain. T cells, B-cell-depleted T cells, or PBMCs supplied cDNA or gDNA.

Authors' analysis steps: Nucleated cell number was recorded as an estimate derived from reference gene primer amplification. Clones were read by immunoSEQ multiplex PCR, and TCRdb kept only the in-frame ones, dropping some. That table is the source of V, J and clone size, and D and trimming were worked out from the DNA. The table shows 65,000 to 70,000 clones, with 70% to 90% occurring only once. There are 16 residues in the CDR3. Germline loops: CDR1 SNHLY, CDR2 FYNNEI. The trim removed 6 bases at V and 5 bases at J, leaving 8 bases unmatched. This clone was seen only once. This receptor was taken from a woman older than 75 with acute or convalescent COVID-19. This rearrangement joins TRBV2 to TRBJ2-5; 14 bases fit TRBD2. The sample comprised peripheral blood. The CDR3 DNA is TGTGCCAGCAGCGAGACTAGCGGGGGGGCCTTGGAGACCCAGTACTTC. It is translated as CASSETSGGALETQYF.